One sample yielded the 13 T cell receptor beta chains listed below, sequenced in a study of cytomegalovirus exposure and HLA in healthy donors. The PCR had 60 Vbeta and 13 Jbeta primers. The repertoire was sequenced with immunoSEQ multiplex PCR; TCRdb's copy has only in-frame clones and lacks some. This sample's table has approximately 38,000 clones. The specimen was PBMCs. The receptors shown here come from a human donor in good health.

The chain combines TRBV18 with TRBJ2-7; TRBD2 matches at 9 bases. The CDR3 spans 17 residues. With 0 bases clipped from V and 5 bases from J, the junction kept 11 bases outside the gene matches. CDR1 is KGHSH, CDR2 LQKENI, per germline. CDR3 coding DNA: TGTGCCAGCTCACCACCGAACGTTGGCGGGGGGGCAGACGAGCAGTACTTC. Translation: CASSPPNVGGGADEQYF.

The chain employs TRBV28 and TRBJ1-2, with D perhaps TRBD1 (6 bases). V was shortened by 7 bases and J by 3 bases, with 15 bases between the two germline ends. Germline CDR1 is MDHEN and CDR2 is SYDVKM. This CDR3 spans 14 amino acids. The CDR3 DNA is TGTGCCAGCACCTCACCAGGGGACGACTATGGCTACACCTTC. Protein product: CASTSPGDDYGYTF.

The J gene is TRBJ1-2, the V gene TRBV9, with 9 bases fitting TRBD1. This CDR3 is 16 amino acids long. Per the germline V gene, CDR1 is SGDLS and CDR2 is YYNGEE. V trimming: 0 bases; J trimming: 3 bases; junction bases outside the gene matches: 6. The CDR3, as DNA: TGTGCCAGCAGCGTAGACCGGACAGGGGCGGACTATGGCTACACCTTC. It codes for CASSVDRTGADYGYTF.

In nucleotides, the CDR3 is TGCGCCAGCAGTGATTGGGCAGGGAATTTGGGTCAGCCCCAGCATTTT. Residues: CASSDWAGNLGQPQHF. This chain links TRBV10-2 with TRBJ1-5; D might be TRBD1 (5 bases). The CDR3 extends over 16 amino acids. Germline CDR1 reads WSHSY; CDR2 reads SAAADI. V gave up 3 bases and J gave up 6 bases, with 18 bases separating them.

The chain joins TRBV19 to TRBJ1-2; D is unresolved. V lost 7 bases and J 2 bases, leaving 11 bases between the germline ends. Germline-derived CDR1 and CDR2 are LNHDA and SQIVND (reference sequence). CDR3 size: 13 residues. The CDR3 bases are TGTGCCAGTACCCACACGGGAAACTATGGCTACACCTTC. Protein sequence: CASTHTGNYGYTF.

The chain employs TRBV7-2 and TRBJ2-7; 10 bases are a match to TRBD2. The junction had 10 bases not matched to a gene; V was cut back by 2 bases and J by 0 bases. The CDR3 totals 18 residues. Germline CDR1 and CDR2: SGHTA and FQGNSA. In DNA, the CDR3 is TGTGCCAGCAGCTTAAAGCGGGGGGGCCCTACTAGCTCCTACGAGCAGTACTTC. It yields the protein CASSLKRGGPTSSYEQYF.

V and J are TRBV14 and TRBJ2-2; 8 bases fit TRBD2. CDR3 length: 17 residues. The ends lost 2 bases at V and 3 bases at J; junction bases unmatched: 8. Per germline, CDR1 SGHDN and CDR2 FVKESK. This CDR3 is CASSQRTGGADTGELFF. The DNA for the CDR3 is TGTGCCAGCAGCCAACGCACCGGGGGGGCCGACACCGGGGAGCTGTTTTTT.

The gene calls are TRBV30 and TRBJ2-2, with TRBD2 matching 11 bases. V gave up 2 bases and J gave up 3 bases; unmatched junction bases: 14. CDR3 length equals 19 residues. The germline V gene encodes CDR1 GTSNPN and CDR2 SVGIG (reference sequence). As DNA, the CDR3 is TGTGCCTGGAGTAGGCTAGCGGGGGGATTTGGGGGGGACACCGGGGAGCTGTTTTTT. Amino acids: CAWSRLAGGFGGDTGELFF.

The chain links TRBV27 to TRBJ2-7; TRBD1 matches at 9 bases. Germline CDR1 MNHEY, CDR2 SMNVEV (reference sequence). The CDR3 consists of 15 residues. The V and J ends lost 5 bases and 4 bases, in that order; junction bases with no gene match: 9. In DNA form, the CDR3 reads TGTGCCAGCAGTCCAAGGGGACAGGGAGGGTACGAGCAGTACTTC. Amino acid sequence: CASSPRGQGGYEQYF.

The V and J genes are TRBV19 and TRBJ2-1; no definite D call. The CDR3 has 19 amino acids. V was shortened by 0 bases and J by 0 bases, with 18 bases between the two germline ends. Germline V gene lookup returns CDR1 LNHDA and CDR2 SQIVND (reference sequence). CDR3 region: CASSIDLSSAPGSYNEQFF. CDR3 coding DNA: TGTGCCAGTAGTATAGATCTATCTTCGGCACCGGGCTCCTACAATGAGCAGTTCTTC.

CDR3 sequence reads: CASSLVVLSGGAEDTQYF. The CDR3 region has the DNA TGTGCCAGCAGTTTAGTAGTTCTTAGCGGGGGGGCCGAGGATACGCAGTATTTT. The chain uses TRBV28 and TRBJ2-3, with 11 bases aligning to TRBD2. CDR1 and CDR2 from the germline V gene are MDHEN and SYDVKM. Trimming at V came to 2 bases and at J to 6 bases, leaving 13 bases not matched to a gene. This CDR3 is built from 18 residues. The full variable domain, its missing parts supplied by reference TRBV28 and TRBJ2-3, is DVKVTQSSRYLVKRTGEKVFLECVQDMDHENMFWYRQDPGLGLRLIYFSYDVKMKEKGDIPEGYSVSREKKERFSLILESASTNQTSMYLCASSLVVLSGGAEDTQYFGPGTRLTVL.

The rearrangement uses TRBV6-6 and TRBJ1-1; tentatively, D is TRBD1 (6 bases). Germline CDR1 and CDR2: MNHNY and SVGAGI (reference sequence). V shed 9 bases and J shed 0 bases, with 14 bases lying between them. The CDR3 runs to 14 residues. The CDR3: CASETGGMNTEAFF. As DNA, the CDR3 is TGTGCCAGTGAGACAGGAGGAATGAACACTGAAGCTTTCTTT.

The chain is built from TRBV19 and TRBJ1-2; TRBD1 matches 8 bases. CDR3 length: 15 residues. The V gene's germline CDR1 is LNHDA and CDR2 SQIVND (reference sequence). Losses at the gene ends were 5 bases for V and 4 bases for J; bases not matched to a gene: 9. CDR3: CASSLLPGTGYGYTF. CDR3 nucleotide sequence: TGTGCCAGTAGTCTCCTGCCTGGGACAGGCTATGGCTACACCTTC.